This T cell receptor beta chain was captured by sequencing in a study of cytomegalovirus exposure and HLA in healthy donors. The PCR ran on 60 Vbeta and 13 Jbeta primers. Assay: immunoSEQ multiplex PCR; the TCRdb copy retains only in-frame clones and omits some. The sample contains tens of thousands of clones, over 70% of which appear only once. Sequenced: PBMCs. This TCR was sampled from a woman aged 50 to 65 in good health and CMV-seropositive.

CDR3 sequence: CASSPGGWVDADEQFF. The CDR3 DNA is TGCGCCAGCAGCCCTGGGGGGTGGGTTGATGCGGATGAGCAGTTCTTC. The chain links TRBV5-1 to TRBJ2-1; D perhaps matches TRBD2 (6 bases). Germline-derived CDR1 and CDR2 are SGHRS and YFSETQ. The CDR3 extends over 16 amino acids. The ends were cut back, 4 bases at V and 8 bases at J, with 22 bases in the middle. Variable domain in full (rest from reference TRBV5-1 and TRBJ2-1): KAGVTQTPRYLIKTRGQQVTLSCSPISGHRSVSWYQQTPGQGLQFLFEYFSETQRNKGNFPGRFSGRQFSNSRSEMNVSTLELGDSALYLCASSPGGWVDADEQFFGPGTRLTVL.